This is a list of T cell receptor beta chains from one sample in a study of response to subunit inactivated influenza vaccine. MiXCR was run by TCRdb on the RT-PCR reads, yielding one entry per CDR3 protein. The data contain some 550,000 distinct CDR3 sequences, 20% to 25% of them seen just once; the ten biggest clones take up 2.5% to 3.5%. The same sample was also used in a study of T cells expressing NK-cell markers.

This sample comprised CD4+ T cells sorted from PBMCs, obtained roughly 12 days after vaccination. The receptors stem from a man over 45 who received an inactivated influenza vaccine. The CDR3 runs from the conserved cysteine through the conserved F or W. Each record gives: CDR3 length, D gene, V gene, clone size, J gene, CDR3 protein, CDR3 DNA. D genes are given only for firm matches. The size of a clone is reported for some rows only, either as once, few or many, or as a class for expanded clones.

>11|TRBD1|TRBV29-1|NA|TRBJ1-2
CSVQTGGGYTF
TGCAGCGTTCAGACAGGGGGAGGCTACACCTTC
>14|TRBD1|TRBV30|NA|TRBJ2-7
CAWKKGQSSYEQYF
TGTGCCTGGAAGAAGGGACAGAGCTCCTACGAGCAGTACTTC
>12|NA|TRBV20-1|few|TRBJ1-1
CSARARTTEAFF
TGCAGTGCGCGGGCTCGGACCACTGAAGCTTTCTTT
>15|NA|TRBV4-1|many|TRBJ1-6
CASSPWKEVDSPLHF
TGCGCCAGCAGCCCTTGGAAGGAGGTTGATTCACCCCTCCACTTT
>15|NA|TRBV7-2|many|TRBJ1-2
CASSLVPEVPYGYTF
TGTGCCAGCAGCTTAGTGCCGGAGGTACCATATGGCTACACCTTC
>15|TRBD1|TRBV7-2|few|TRBJ2-3
CASSLGQGRSDTQYF
TGTGCCAGCAGCTTAGGACAGGGGCGGTCAGATACGCAGTATTTT
>14|TRBD1|TRBV20-1|few|TRBJ1-5
CSARQGASNQPQHF
TGCAGTGCTAGACAGGGGGCTAGCAATCAGCCCCAGCATTTT
>15|NA|TRBV11-2|NA|TRBJ1-1
CASSLVQGGGVEAFF
TGTGCCAGCAGCTTAGTGCAGGGTGGGGGTGTCGAAGCTTTCTTT
>15|NA|TRBV7-2|NA|TRBJ2-7
CASSLTGPASYEQYF
TGTGCCAGCAGCTTAACCGGCCCGGCGAGCTACGAGCAGTACTTC
>17|NA|TRBV7-2|NA|TRBJ1-1
CASSRDRDVSFGTEAFF
TGTGCCAGCAGCCGAGACCGGGACGTCTCCTTCGGCACTGAAGCTTTCTTT
>15|NA|TRBV20-1|few|TRBJ2-7
CSARDLSGRAYEQYF
TGCAGTGCTAGAGATCTTTCTGGCAGAGCCTACGAGCAGTACTTC
>13|NA|TRBV29-1|few|TRBJ2-3
CSVEGGRTDTQYF
TGCAGCGTTGAAGGAGGACGGACAGATACGCAGTATTTT
>15|NA|TRBV10-3|few|TRBJ1-2
CAISEMADANYGYTF
TGTGCCATCAGTGAGATGGCAGATGCTAACTATGGCTACACCTTC
>15|TRBD2|TRBV12-3/TRBV12-4|NA|TRBJ2-3
CASSWGRTSGDTQYF
TGTGCCAGCAGTTGGGGTCGGACTAGCGGAGATACGCAGTATTTT
>14|TRBD1|TRBV28|NA|TRBJ2-3
CASSYQGAGDTQYF
TGTGCCAGCAGTTACCAGGGGGCGGGAGATACGCAGTATTTT
>13|NA|TRBV6-2/TRBV6-3|NA|TRBJ1-1
CASSYDSYTEAFF
TGTGCCAGCAGTTACGACAGTTACACTGAAGCTTTCTTT
>15|NA|TRBV4-1|many|TRBJ2-5
CASSQEGLPGETQYF
TGCGCCAGCAGCCAAGAAGGGCTACCGGGGGAGACCCAGTACTTC
>17|TRBD2|TRBV28|NA|TRBJ2-3
CASSLGKRGGSTDTQYF
TGTGCCAGCAGTTTAGGAAAGCGGGGGGGTAGCACAGATACGCAGTATTTT
>14|NA|TRBV28|few|TRBJ1-1
CASTPRGASTEAFF
TGTGCCAGCACCCCACGGGGGGCGAGTACTGAAGCTTTCTTT
>14|NA|TRBV12-3/TRBV12-4|few|TRBJ2-3
CASTPRLVADTQYF
TGTGCCAGCACCCCTAGACTAGTTGCGGATACGCAGTATTTT
>16|TRBD2|TRBV20-1|NA|TRBJ2-5
CSARGAASGSEETQYF
TGCAGTGCTAGAGGGGCGGCTAGCGGGAGTGAAGAGACCCAGTACTTC
>15|NA|TRBV5-6|few|TRBJ2-2
CASSPRGYNTGELFF
TGTGCCAGCAGTCCTCGGGGGTACAACACCGGGGAGCTGTTTTTT
>15|TRBD1|TRBV20-1|few|TRBJ2-1
CSANPMTGARNEQFF
TGCAGTGCCAACCCCATGACAGGGGCGAGGAATGAGCAGTTCTTC
>16|TRBD1|TRBV28|many|TRBJ2-7
CASNPGTVASSYEQYF
TGTGCCAGCAACCCCGGGACAGTCGCCAGCTCCTACGAGCAGTACTTC
>17|NA|TRBV7-2|few|TRBJ2-7
CASSHYPGRGSNDEQYF
TGTGCCAGCAGCCACTACCCCGGAAGAGGGAGTAACGACGAGCAGTACTTC
>13|NA|TRBV6-2/TRBV6-3|many|TRBJ1-5
CASRRTQLQPQHF
TGTGCCAGCAGACGAACACAGCTTCAGCCCCAGCATTTT
>14|NA|TRBV21-1|NA|TRBJ2-7
CASSKGESSYEQYF
TGTGCCAGCAGCAAGGGGGAGAGCTCCTACGAGCAGTACTTC
>14|NA|TRBV9|NA|TRBJ2-3
CASSVVPRGDTQYF
TGTGCCAGCAGCGTAGTTCCTCGGGGAGATACGCAGTATTTT
>12|NA|TRBV10-3|NA|TRBJ2-7
CAIQGSSYEQYF
TGTGCCATCCAGGGGAGCTCCTACGAGCAGTACTTC
>14|TRBD2|TRBV7-2|few|TRBJ2-3
CASSLDPGGDTQYF
TGTGCCAGCAGCTTAGATCCGGGAGGAGATACGCAGTATTTT
>12|NA|TRBV7-9|many|TRBJ2-1
CASSGSGNEQFF
TGTGCCAGCAGCGGCTCTGGTAATGAGCAGTTCTTC
>14|NA|TRBV6-2/TRBV6-3|NA|TRBJ2-3
CASSYLGGPDTQYF
TGTGCCAGCAGTTACCTTGGAGGCCCAGATACGCAGTATTTT
>18|TRBD2|TRBV11-2|NA|TRBJ2-1
CASSLSFRRLAENNEQFF
TGTGCCAGCAGCCTATCCTTCCGGAGACTAGCGGAAAACAATGAGCAGTTCTTC
>16|NA|TRBV6-2/TRBV6-3|NA|TRBJ1-1
CASSYEGSFSTTEAFF
TGTGCCAGCAGTTACGAGGGATCCTTCTCCACCACTGAAGCTTTCTTT
>15|TRBD1|TRBV5-1|few|TRBJ2-2
CASSLEGQASGELFF
TGCGCCAGCAGCTTGGAGGGACAGGCCAGCGGGGAGCTGTTTTTT
>15|TRBD2|TRBV12-3/TRBV12-4|NA|TRBJ2-1
CASSLESGTIGEQFF
TGTGCCAGCAGTTTAGAAAGCGGGACCATCGGTGAGCAGTTCTTC
>12|NA|TRBV28|NA|TRBJ2-7
CASRVTGFEQYF
TGTGCCAGCAGGGTTACAGGGTTCGAGCAGTACTTC
>12|NA|TRBV3-1|few|TRBJ2-7
CASSEPGHEQYF
TGTGCCAGCAGCGAGCCCGGCCACGAGCAGTACTTC
>11|NA|TRBV6-6|NA|TRBJ1-1
CASSLGELAFF
TGTGCCAGCAGTCTCGGGGAGCTGGCTTTCTTT
>16|NA|TRBV6-2/TRBV6-3|NA|TRBJ2-2
CASSHPKITATGELFF
TGTGCCAGCAGTCACCCTAAGATCACCGCCACCGGGGAGCTGTTTTTT
>15|NA|TRBV7-9|NA|TRBJ2-1
CASSPPGVSYNEQFF
TGTGCCAGCAGCCCCCCAGGCGTTTCCTACAATGAGCAGTTCTTC
>14|NA|TRBV10-3|NA|TRBJ2-7
CAISASTRSDEQYF
TGTGCCATCAGTGCCTCGACTAGATCGGACGAGCAGTACTTC
>13|TRBD2|TRBV20-1|NA|TRBJ2-3
CSARGGFTDTQYF
TGCAGTGCGCGGGGGGGCTTCACAGATACGCAGTATTTT
>15|TRBD2|TRBV19|NA|TRBJ2-1
CASSELAGGMNEQFF
TGTGCCAGTAGCGAACTAGCGGGAGGGATGAATGAGCAGTTCTTC
>16|NA|TRBV27|NA|TRBJ1-6
CASSLRTDPYNSPLHF
TGTGCCAGCAGTTTAAGAACAGACCCTTATAATTCACCCCTCCACTTT
>13|TRBD1|TRBV2|many|TRBJ2-1
CASRDTGVHEQFF
TGTGCCAGCAGAGACACAGGGGTCCATGAGCAGTTCTTC
>17|TRBD2|TRBV6-2/TRBV6-3|few|TRBJ2-5
CASSYRLAGDNQETQYF
TGTGCCAGCAGTTATCGACTAGCGGGGGATAACCAAGAGACCCAGTACTTC
>14|TRBD1|TRBV18|NA|TRBJ2-7
CASSPAGGAGEQYF
TGTGCCAGCTCACCAGCAGGGGGCGCGGGCGAGCAGTACTTC
>15|NA|TRBV7-3|few|TRBJ2-3
CASSPQGRGTDTQYF
TGTGCCAGCAGCCCCCAGGGGAGAGGCACAGATACGCAGTATTTT